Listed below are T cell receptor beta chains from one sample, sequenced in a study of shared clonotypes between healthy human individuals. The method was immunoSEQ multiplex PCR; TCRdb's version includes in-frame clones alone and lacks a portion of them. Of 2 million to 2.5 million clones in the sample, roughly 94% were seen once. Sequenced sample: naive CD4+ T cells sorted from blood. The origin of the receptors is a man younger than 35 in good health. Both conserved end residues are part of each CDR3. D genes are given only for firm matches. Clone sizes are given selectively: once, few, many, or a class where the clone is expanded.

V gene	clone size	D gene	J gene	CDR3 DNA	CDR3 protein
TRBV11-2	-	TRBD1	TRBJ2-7	TGTGCCAGCAGCTCGGCCGGGACAGGGGCCTACGAGCAGTACTTC	CASSSAGTGAYEQYF
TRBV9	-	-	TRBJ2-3	TGTGCCAGCAGCGTAGGCCGGACAGCCCCTAGCACAGATACGCAGTATTTT	CASSVGRTAPSTDTQYF
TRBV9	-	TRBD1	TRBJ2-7	TGTGCCAGCAGCCCCGGGACAGGGAGTCTTTACGAGCAGTACTTC	CASSPGTGSLYEQYF
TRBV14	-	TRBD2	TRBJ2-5	TGTGCCAGCAGCGCCGGGACTAGCGGAAGGAGCTTGGGTCAAGAGACCCAGTACTTC	CASSAGTSGRSLGQETQYF
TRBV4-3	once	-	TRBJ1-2	TGCGCCAGCAGCCAAGAAGAGGATGGCTACTATGGCTACACCTTC	CASSQEEDGYYGYTF
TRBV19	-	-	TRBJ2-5	TGTGCCAGTAGTATAAGACAGGGAGGAGAGACCCAGTACTTC	CASSIRQGGETQYF
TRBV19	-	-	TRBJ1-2	TGTGCCAGTAGCCGGGACACCGAGTACTATGGCTACACCTTC	CASSRDTEYYGYTF
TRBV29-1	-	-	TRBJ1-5	TGCAGCGTTGTTCAGGGCCGAGGTCAGCCCCAGCATTTT	CSVVQGRGQPQHF
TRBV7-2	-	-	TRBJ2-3	TGTGCCAGCAGCTTAGTGGGGGCCACAGGGTCGGATACGCAGTATTTT	CASSLVGATGSDTQYF
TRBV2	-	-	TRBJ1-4	TGTGCCAGCAGGGAGGGGGACCGACGTGGAAAACTGTTTTTT	CASREGDRRGKLFF
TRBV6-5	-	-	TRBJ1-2	TGTGCCACGCTATCCCCCTATAACTATGGCTACACCTTC	CATLSPYNYGYTF
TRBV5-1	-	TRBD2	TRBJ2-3	TGCGCCAGCAGCCCATCGAGGGGCGGGAGAACAGATACGCAGTATTTT	CASSPSRGGRTDTQYF
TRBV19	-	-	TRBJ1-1	TGTGCCAGTAGTATAGCGACACTCTTCACTGAAGCTTTCTTT	CASSIATLFTEAFF